Below, 25 T cell receptor beta chains from the same sample are listed, as sequenced in a study of response to subunit inactivated influenza vaccine. Using its own MiXCR run on the RT-PCR reads, TCRdb lists one record per CDR3 protein. The data show 530,000 or so distinct CDR3 sequences, about 14% seen once. The specimen was PBMCs from blood, collected approximately 12 days after vaccination. The receptors were sampled from a man aged 50-59 years who received an inactivated influenza vaccine.

The sample holds a few counts of this clonotype. The chain combines TRBV7-9 with TRBJ1-2; D is unclear. Germline V gene data show CDR1 as SEHNR and CDR2 as FQNEAQ (reference sequence). V lost 3 bases, J lost 1 base, and 18 bases lay in between. The CDR3 consists of 17 residues. The CDR3 protein is CASSFMGSTRNNYGYTF. The CDR3 DNA reads TGTGCCAGCAGCTTCATGGGGTCTACCCGCAATAACTATGGCTACACCTTC.

This clonotype was observed a handful of times. The rearrangement links TRBV6-2 or TRBV6-3 to TRBJ2-7; 10 bases map to TRBD2. There are 16 residues in the CDR3. The V gene's germline CDR1 is MNHEY and CDR2 SVGEGT. V lost 2 bases and J lost 3; bases outside the gene matches: 7. The CDR3 region has the DNA TGTGCCAGCAGTTACGCCCCGGGACTAGCGAGCTACGAGCAGTACTTC. This gives the protein CASSYAPGLASYEQYF.

The sample holds a few counts of this clonotype. The chain links TRBV3-1 to TRBJ2-2; the D call may be TRBD1 or TRBD2 (5 bases each). V was trimmed by 3 bases and J by 3 bases, leaving 14 bases between them. This CDR3 has 16 residues. The germline V gene encodes CDR1 LGHDT and CDR2 YNNKEL (reference sequence). The CDR3 coding sequence is TGTGCCAGCAGCCACCGTTGGGGGTGGGACACCGGGGAGCTGTTTTTT. Its translation: CASSHRWGWDTGELFF.

There are a few counts of this clonotype. The chain combines TRBV7-2 with TRBJ2-1; no clear D. From germline, CDR1 is SGHTA and CDR2 FQGNSA. CDR3 length equals 14 residues. V was shortened by 5 bases and J by 3 bases, with 11 bases between the two germline ends. DNA for the CDR3: TGTGCCAGCAGCGAGAGTTTCGGCTACAATGAGCAGTTCTTC. This translates into CASSESFGYNEQFF.

This clonotype was found a few times. V is TRBV6-1 and J is TRBJ1-5; D is unclear. The CDR3 runs to 16 residues. CDR1 and CDR2 (germline): MNHNS, SASEGT. V shed 7 bases and J shed 2 bases, with 18 bases lying between them. CDR3 sequence reads: CASNLWGSWGNQPQHF. The CDR3 DNA reads as TGTGCCAGCAACCTGTGGGGTTCCTGGGGCAATCAGCCCCAGCATTTT.

This clonotype was detected only a few times. The chain combines TRBV5-1 with TRBJ2-7, with D unclear. The CDR3 is 15 amino acids. The V gene lost 0 bases and the J gene lost 0 bases, with 10 bases spanning the gap. Germline CDR1 and CDR2: SGHRS and YFSETQ. CDR3 in DNA: TGCGCCAGCAGCTTGGTACATGCGAGCTCCTACGAGCAGTACTTC. Its translation is CASSLVHASSYEQYF.

The chain links TRBV9 to TRBJ2-5; D unclear. This CDR3 is built from 13 residues. The V end lost 1 base, the J end lost 1 base, and 5 bases lay between the germline ends. The V gene's germline CDR1 is SGDLS and CDR2 YYNGEE. In nucleotides, the CDR3 is TGTGCCAGCAGCGTATCCATCCAAGAGACCCAGTACTTC. This gives the protein CASSVSIQETQYF.

The chain uses TRBV6-5 and TRBJ1-2, with TRBD1 identical over 7 bases. The V gene end was trimmed by 0 bases and the J gene end by 2 bases; junction bases not matched to a gene: 12. CDR3 size: 18 residues. CDR1 is MNHEY and CDR2 is SVGAGI in the germline V gene. For the CDR3, the DNA is TGTGCCAGCAGTTACTCGACAGGGTTGGGCAGGTTAAACTATGGCTACACCTTC. It codes for CASSYSTGLGRLNYGYTF.

This clonotype was observed many times. This rearrangement joins TRBV4-2 to TRBJ2-1; TRBD2 agrees at 12 bases. The CDR3 has 16 residues. The ends lost 3 bases at V and 9 bases at J; junction bases unmatched: 9. In germline, CDR1 is LGHNA, CDR2 YNFKEQ. CDR3 region: CASSHGLAGGNIEQFF. The CDR3 bases are TGTGCCAGCAGCCACGGGCTAGCGGGAGGGAACATTGAGCAGTTCTTC.

This clonotype turned up a few times. The chain recombines TRBV24-1 with TRBJ2-7; D gene unclear. The V and J ends lost 3 bases and 6 bases respectively, with 11 bases between them. From germline, CDR1 is KGHDR and CDR2 SFDVKD. This CDR3 is built from 13 residues. CDR3: CATSDPGRPEQYF. CDR3 DNA: TGTGCCACCAGTGATCCGGGTCGCCCCGAGCAGTACTTC.

This clonotype came up a few times. The chain couples TRBV4-1 to TRBJ2-1, with D unresolved. Germline CDR1 is MGHRA and CDR2 is YSYEKL. CDR3 length: 14 amino acids. The ends were cut back, 0 bases at V and 9 bases at J, with 12 bases in the middle. The CDR3 loop reads CASSQELRIGEQFF. The CDR3 coding sequence is TGCGCCAGCAGCCAAGAGTTAAGGATTGGTGAGCAGTTCTTC.

This clonotype has more than one count but fewer than ten. The J gene is TRBJ2-7, the V gene TRBV4-2; 9 nucleotides line up with TRBD2. V shed 1 base, J shed 2 bases, and the junction held 3 bases outside the gene matches. From germline, CDR1 is LGHNA and CDR2 YNFKEQ. This CDR3 is built from 15 residues. Here the CDR3 reads CASSQGAGGTYEQYF. The CDR3 DNA reads as TGTGCCAGCAGCCAAGGGGCGGGGGGGACCTACGAGCAGTACTTC.

The chain employs TRBV10-3 and TRBJ2-3, with TRBD1 identical over 9 bases. CDR3 length: 18 residues. CDR1 is ENHRY, CDR2 SYGVKD, per germline. V dropped 0 bases and J dropped 4; count of bases not matched to a gene: 11. CDR3 in DNA: TGTGCCATCAGTGAGTCGATCGGGGACAGGGCTATCCCAGATACGCAGTATTTT. Translated, it gives CAISESIGDRAIPDTQYF.

In this sample, this clonotype turned up once. The V and J genes are TRBV7-9 and TRBJ1-5; D remains unclear. V lost 1 base and J 7 bases, leaving 11 bases between the germline ends. Germline CDR1 SEHNR, CDR2 FQNEAQ (reference sequence). The CDR3 loop spans 14 amino acids. The CDR3, as DNA: TGTGCCAGCAGCTTAGGTATGGGATCCCAGCCCCAGCATTTT. This translates into CASSLGMGSQPQHF.

This sequence joins TRBV5-1 and TRBJ2-5; 9 bases align to TRBD2. The CDR3 is made up of 17 amino acids. V dropped 3 bases and J dropped 1; count of bases not matched to a gene: 10. The germline gives CDR1 SGHRS, CDR2 YFSETQ. The CDR3 loop reads CASSSRPAGGPQETQYF. The CDR3, as DNA: TGCGCCAGCAGCTCCCGGCCAGCGGGGGGCCCCCAAGAGACCCAGTACTTC.

This clonotype was observed a handful of times. J is TRBJ1-1 and V is TRBV10-3; D uncertain. The CDR3 has 15 amino acids. Germline V CDR1 and CDR2: ENHRY, SYGVKD. Trimming cost V 0 bases and J 2 bases, with 10 bases left between them. Here the CDR3 DNA reads TGTGCCATCAGTGAGTCGACCACAGTTAACACTGAAGCTTTCTTT. Amino acid sequence: CAISESTTVNTEAFF.

The chain combines TRBV28 with TRBJ1-2, with unresolved D. The germline CDR1 and CDR2 sequences are MDHEN and SYDVKM. The CDR3 runs to 13 residues. Trimming stripped 5 bases from V and 8 bases from J, with 15 bases between. The CDR3 nucleotides read TGTGCCAGCAGTCTTGACCCAACCGGGGGCTACACCTTC. Translation: CASSLDPTGGYTF.

Turning to this clonotype: Since a much larger clone is just one base distant, this may be a read error. This chain joins TRBV3-1 and TRBJ2-7; D unclear. There are 13 residues in the CDR3. Germline V lookup: CDR1 LGHDT, CDR2 YNNKEL (reference sequence). The CDR3: CAGSHRASYEQYF. In DNA, the CDR3 is TGTGCCGGCAGTCACCGCGCCTCCTACGAGCAGTACTTC.

In its sample, this clonotype was seen many times. The chain recombines TRBV7-9 with TRBJ2-3, with TRBD2 matching over 8 bases. Germline CDR1 SEHNR, CDR2 FQNEAQ (reference sequence). CDR3 length equals 17 residues. V gave up 2 bases and J gave up 3 bases; unmatched junction bases: 10. Here the CDR3 reads CASSLPSGGAVTDTQYF. Written as DNA, the CDR3 is TGTGCCAGCAGCTTACCCTCCGGGGGGGCGGTTACAGATACGCAGTATTTT.

This clonotype was seen at least ten times. The V gene is TRBV2, the J gene TRBJ2-1; unclear D gene. V was trimmed by 8 bases and J by 9 bases, leaving 8 bases between them. Germline CDR1 and CDR2: SNHLY and FYNNEI. The length of the CDR3 is 10 residues. CDR3 protein: CASSRVEQFF. In DNA form, the CDR3 reads TGTGCCAGCTCCCGGGTTGAGCAGTTCTTC.

The V and J genes are TRBV5-1 and TRBJ2-3; the D call may be TRBD1 or TRBD2 (6 bases each). The CDR3 length is 16 residues. CDR1 is SGHRS and CDR2 is YFSETQ in the germline V gene. The V and J ends lost 2 bases and 8 bases respectively, with 21 bases between them. The CDR3 protein is CASSFAGGLPPGTQYF. The CDR3 coding sequence is TGCGCCAGCAGCTTTGCCGGGGGCCTTCCTCCCGGTACGCAGTATTTT. Supplemented by reference TRBV5-1 and TRBJ2-3, the full variable domain reads KAGVTQTPRYLIKTRGQQVTLSCSPISGHRSVSWYQQTPGQGLQFLFEYFSETQRNKGNFPGRFSGRQFSNSRSEMNVSTLELGDSALYLCASSFAGGLPPGTQYFGPGTRLTVL.

The genes are TRBV29-1 and TRBJ2-1; 7 bases map to TRBD2. Germline values: CDR1 SQVTM, CDR2 ANQGSEA. V lost 5 bases, J lost 10 bases, and 14 bases stayed unmatched. The CDR3 spans 14 residues. This CDR3 is CSVFRGRAIGEQFF. The CDR3, as DNA: TGCAGCGTTTTTAGAGGGAGGGCCATCGGGGAGCAGTTCTTC.

This chain connects TRBV20-1 to TRBJ1-2; a possible D gene is TRBD1 (5 bases). With 6 bases removed from V and 6 bases from J, the gap between germline ends came to 23 bases. This CDR3 contains 15 residues. Germline-derived CDR1 and CDR2 are DFQATT and SNEGSKA (reference sequence). The CDR3, as DNA: TGCAGTGCCACTTTGGCCCTAACGACAGAAGATGGCTACACCTTC. The encoded protein is CSATLALTTEDGYTF.

V gene TRBV6-2 or TRBV6-3 combines with J gene TRBJ2-3; 11 bases align to TRBD2. Germline assignment: CDR1 MNHEY and CDR2 SVGEGT. The J segment lost 1 base and the V segment lost 4 bases, leaving 4 bases of the junction unmatched. This CDR3 has 16 amino acids. CDR3 sequence (DNA): TGTGCCAGCAGTTCACCGACTAGCGGGGGCACAGATACGCAGTATTTT. It encodes CASSSPTSGGTDTQYF.

This clonotype appeared a few times. The rearrangement uses TRBV27 and TRBJ2-3; TRBD2 is a possible D gene (6 bases). Trimming pared 4 bases from V and 2 bases from J, leaving 10 bases between. CDR1 MNHEY and CDR2 SMNVEV come from the germline V gene (reference sequence). The CDR3 spans 14 residues. CDR3: CASSSSDPTDTQYF. The DNA of the CDR3 is TGTGCCAGCAGTTCTAGCGACCCCACAGATACGCAGTATTTT.